The 4 T cell receptor beta chains listed next were all sequenced from one sample in a study of T cells in localized non-small cell lung cancer. Sequencing used immunoSEQ multiplex PCR; TCRdb keeps in-frame clones, though not all of them. The sample lists 4,500 to 5,000 clones, approximately 29% occurring once. Source: lung tumor tissue, taken before any cancer treatment. The receptors come from a man aged 35-69 years with stage III squamous cell lung carcinoma.

The rearrangement uses TRBV18 and TRBJ2-3, with unresolved D. V lost 4 bases and J 6 bases, leaving 11 bases between the germline ends. Germline V gene lookup returns CDR1 KGHSH and CDR2 LQKENI. This CDR3 has 13 residues. The CDR3 protein is CASSLKMGDTQYF. The CDR3 DNA follows: TGTGCCAGCTCACTGAAGATGGGGGATACGCAGTATTTT.

This clone has more than one count but fewer than ten. The chain uses TRBV6-8 and TRBJ1-6; no clear D gene. The V and J ends lost 4 bases and 14 bases respectively, with 15 bases between them. The length of the CDR3 is 13 residues. Germline-derived CDR1 and CDR2 are MNHGY and SAAAGT. The CDR3 bases are TGTGCCAGCAGTTCTCTCCGCTATGTATCCCTCCACTTT. Protein product: CASSSLRYVSLHF.

This clone was detected only a few times. The rearrangement uses TRBV9 and TRBJ1-2; tentative D call: TRBD1 (5 bases). V lost 1 base to trimming and J lost 8 bases, with 15 bases between them. CDR3 size: 14 residues. CDR1 SGDLS and CDR2 YYNGEE come from the germline V gene. The CDR3 DNA reads TGTGCCAGCAGCGTACTCCCAGGGCTCTCGGGCTACACCTTC. Protein sequence: CASSVLPGLSGYTF.

The chain links TRBV28 to TRBJ1-2; TRBD1 might be the D (5 bases). This CDR3 is 14 amino acids long. Germline V gene lookup returns CDR1 MDHEN and CDR2 SYDVKM. The V and J ends lost 6 bases and 3 bases respectively, with 14 bases between them. The CDR3: CASSPRTTDYGYTF. DNA for the CDR3: TGTGCCAGCAGCCCAAGGACAACCGACTATGGCTACACCTTC.